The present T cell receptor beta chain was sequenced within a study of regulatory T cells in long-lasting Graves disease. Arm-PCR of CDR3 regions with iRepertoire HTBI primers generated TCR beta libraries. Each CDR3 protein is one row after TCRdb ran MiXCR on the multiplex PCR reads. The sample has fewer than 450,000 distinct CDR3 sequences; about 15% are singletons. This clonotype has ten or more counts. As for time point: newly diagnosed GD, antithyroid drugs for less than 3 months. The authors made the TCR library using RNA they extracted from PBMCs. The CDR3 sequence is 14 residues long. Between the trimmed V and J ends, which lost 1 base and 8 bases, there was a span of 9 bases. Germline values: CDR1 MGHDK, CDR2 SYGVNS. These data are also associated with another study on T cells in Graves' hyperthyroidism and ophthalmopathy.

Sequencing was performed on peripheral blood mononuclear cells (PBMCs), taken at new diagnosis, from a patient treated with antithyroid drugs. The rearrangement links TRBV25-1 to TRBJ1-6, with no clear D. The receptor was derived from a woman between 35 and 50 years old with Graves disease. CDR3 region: CASSESGRHSPLHF. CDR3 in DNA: TGTGCCAGCAGTGAATCCGGGAGGCATTCACCCCTCCACTTT.